This entry features one T cell receptor beta chain sequence. It lacks a known antigen. Nothing much larger sits one base from this clone, and base qualities are not available. This specimen comes from a study of blood T cell repertoires in COVID-19 (TCRdb year 2020). General notes on the study: Collaborator samples came from the United States, Italy and Spain and covered acute and convalescent phases of COVID-19. The material from the prospective study consisted of cDNA or gDNA derived from T cells, B-cell-depleted T cells, or PBMCs. Subjects who had been exposed to COVID-19, were actively infected with it, or had recovered from it provided the deeply sampled blood TCRbeta repertoires that made up the dataset. The repertoires were made available in a free public database intended to serve as a resource for research on the immune response to SARS-CoV-2. The samples were drawn from the first 160 participants of the ongoing ImmuneRACE study and from 1,254 subjects provided by 6 global collaborators. Sample metadata almost always included a de-identified subject ID, COVID-19 status, age in years and sex. Where HLA class I and class II types were available, the types were taken from metadata supplied by the sample provider, not from assay-based typing.

What the research found in general, with its limitations: How much clinical and demographic metadata was included differed by source and by participant, and the metadata was provided uncurated.

TCRbeta CDR3 regions were amplified from genomic DNA by means of the immunoSEQ Assay, a bias-controlled multiplex PCR. Concerning the study's data processing: Within the assay, amplification of reference gene primers was used to estimate how many nucleated cells each sample contained. To quantify the absolute abundance of each unique TCRbeta CDR3 rearrangement, sequence reads were collapsed and filtered. Productive Simpson clonality was computed per sample as the square root of Simpson's diversity index over productive rearrangements. TCRdb's version of the immuneACCESS table is confined to in-frame rearrangements and falls short of the full clone set. An unresolved V gene accounts for under half of the shortfall where checked; the remainder is of unknown origin. V and J calls and clone size follow that table, whereas D and trimming were derived from the DNA. Present in this sample are 75,000 to 100,000 clones, about 81% of which were seen just once. Around a quarter of the sample is held by the ten biggest clonotypes.

Each collaborating institution followed its own protocols to collect whole blood in K2EDTA tubes. For TCRbeta analysis, collaborators shipped samples as frozen whole blood, isolated PBMCs, or DNA extracted from either of those sample types. The material sequenced was peripheral blood. The source is a man in his 70s with acute or convalescent COVID-19.

CDR3 reads: CASSIGDRGSEQYF. The sequenced DNA is TGTGCCAGTAGTATCGGGGACAGGGGTTCCGAGCAGTACTTC. The sequence is built from TRBV19 and TRBJ2-7; the central 10 bases match TRBD1. The CDR3 runs 14 residues from the cysteine to the phenylalanine. The kept DNA is CDR3 alone, 42 bases in frame from the first base. Ends trimmed: V by 3 bases, J by 6 bases; bases unmatched to a gene: 5. According to the germline V gene (reference sequence), CDR1 reads LNHDA and CDR2 reads SQIVND.